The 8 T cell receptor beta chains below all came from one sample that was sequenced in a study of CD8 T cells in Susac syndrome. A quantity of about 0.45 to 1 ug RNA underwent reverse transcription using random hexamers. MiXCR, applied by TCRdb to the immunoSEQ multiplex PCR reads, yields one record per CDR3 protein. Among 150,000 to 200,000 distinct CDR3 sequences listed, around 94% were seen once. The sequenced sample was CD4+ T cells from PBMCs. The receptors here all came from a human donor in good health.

Here the CDR3 reads CASSLGAGRDTQYF. The CDR3 region has the DNA TGTGCCAGCAGTTTGGGGGCGGGGAGAGATACGCAGTATTTT. J is TRBJ2-3 and V is TRBV12-3 or TRBV12-4; TRBD1 or TRBD2 may be the D gene (6 bases each). V was pared by 3 bases and J by 5 bases, with 12 bases between. The CDR3 length is 14 residues.

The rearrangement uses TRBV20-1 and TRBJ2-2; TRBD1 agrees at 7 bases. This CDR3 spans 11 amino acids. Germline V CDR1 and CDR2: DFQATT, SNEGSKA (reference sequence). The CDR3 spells CGYQGAGELFF. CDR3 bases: TGCGGATACCAGGGGGCCGGGGAGCTGTTTTTT.

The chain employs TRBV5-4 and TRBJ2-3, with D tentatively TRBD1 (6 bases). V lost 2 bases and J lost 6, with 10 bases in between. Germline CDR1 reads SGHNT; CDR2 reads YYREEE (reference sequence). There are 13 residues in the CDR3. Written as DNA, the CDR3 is TGTGCCAGCAGCTTCCCAGGGGAGGATACGCAGTATTTT. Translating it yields CASSFPGEDTQYF.

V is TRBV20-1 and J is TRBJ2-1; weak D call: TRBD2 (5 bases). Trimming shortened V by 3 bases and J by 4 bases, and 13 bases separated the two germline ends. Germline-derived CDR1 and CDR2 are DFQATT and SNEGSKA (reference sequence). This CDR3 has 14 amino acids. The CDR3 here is CSASEGTEYNEQFF. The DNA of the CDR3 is TGCAGTGCTAGTGAGGGTACGGAGTACAATGAGCAGTTCTTC.

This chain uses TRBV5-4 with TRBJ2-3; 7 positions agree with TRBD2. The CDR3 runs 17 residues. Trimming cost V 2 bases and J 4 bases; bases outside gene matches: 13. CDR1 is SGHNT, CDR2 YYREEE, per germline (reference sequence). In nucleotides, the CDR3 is TGTGCCAGCAGCTTTGAACTAGGTGGGGGGGGGTCAGATACGCAGTATTTT. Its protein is CASSFELGGGGSDTQYF. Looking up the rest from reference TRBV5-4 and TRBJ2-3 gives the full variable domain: ETGVTQSPTHLIKTRGQQVTLRCSSQSGHNTVSWYQQALGQGPQFIFQYYREEENGRGNFPPRFSGLQFPNYSSELNVNALELDDSALYLCASSFELGGGGSDTQYFGPGTRLTVL.

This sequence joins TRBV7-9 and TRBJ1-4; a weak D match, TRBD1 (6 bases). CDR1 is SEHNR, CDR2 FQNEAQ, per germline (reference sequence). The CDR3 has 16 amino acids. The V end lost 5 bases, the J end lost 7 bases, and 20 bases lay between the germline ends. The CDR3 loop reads CASSLGVQGSAEKLFF. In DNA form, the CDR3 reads TGTGCCAGCAGCCTCGGCGTTCAGGGGTCGGCTGAAAAACTGTTTTTT.

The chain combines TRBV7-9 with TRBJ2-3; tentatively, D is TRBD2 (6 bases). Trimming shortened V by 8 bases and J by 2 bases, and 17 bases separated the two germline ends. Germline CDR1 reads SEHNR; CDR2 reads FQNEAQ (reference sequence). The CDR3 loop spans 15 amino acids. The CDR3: CASAGRTGDTDTQYF. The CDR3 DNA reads TGTGCCAGCGCAGGTCGGACGGGAGACACAGATACGCAGTATTTT.

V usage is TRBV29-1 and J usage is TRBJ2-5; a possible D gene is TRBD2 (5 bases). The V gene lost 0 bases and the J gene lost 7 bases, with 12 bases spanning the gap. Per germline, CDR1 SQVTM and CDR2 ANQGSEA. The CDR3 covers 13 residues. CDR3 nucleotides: TGCAGCGTTGAAGATCGAGGGAGCGGGACCCAGTACTTC. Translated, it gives CSVEDRGSGTQYF.